This T cell receptor beta chain was sequenced in a study of blood T cell repertoires in COVID-19. Across the study: The United States, Italy and Spain provided the acute and convalescent COVID-19 samples. PBMCs, B-cell-depleted T cells, or T cells provided the cDNA or gDNA that made up the material.

The CDR3 has 16 residues. In germline, CDR1 is SGHKS, CDR2 YYEKEE (reference sequence). Trimming took off 1 base at V and 0 bases at J, with 10 bases between the two ends. Original processing notes: The authors estimated nucleated cell counts from reference gene primer amplification. TCRdb's table, derived via immunoSEQ multiplex PCR, lists solely in-frame clones and lacks some. V and J calls and clone size are copied from that table; D and trimming were computed from the DNA. This table has approximately 69,000 clones, about 90% appearing once. The source material was peripheral blood. The receptor was derived from a human donor in a cohort sampled during active COVID-19. The chain is built from TRBV5-5 and TRBJ1-4, with a possible D match to TRBD1 (6 bases). CDR3 DNA sequence: TGTGCCAGCAGCTTGACAGGGTCTTCAACTAATGAAAAACTGTTTTTT. Amino acid sequence: CASSLTGSSTNEKLFF.